This T cell receptor beta chain was sequenced in a study of beta chain features in type 1 diabetes. Study conclusions and caveats: Patients showed naive, central memory and Treg TCRB repertoires that appeared more similar than those of healthy donors. There was a moderate but significant shortening of TCRB CDR3s in all four CD4+ subsets of Type 1 diabetes patients.

Averaging approximately 110 mL, one heparinised blood draw came from each individual donor. The whole isolated RNA underwent reverse transcription, so sequencing captured expressed TCRB transcripts. Profiling relied on immunoSEQ multiplex PCR, and the TCRdb table lists in-frame clones only, not all of them. Counted here are around 100,000 clones, 25% to 30% occurring once; the ten biggest clones make up around 0.5%. CDR1 and CDR2 (germline): SGHAT, FQNNGV. Trimming removed 1 base at V and 2 bases at J, with 9 bases between. This CDR3 is 15 amino acids long. Of note for this clone: The antigen remains undetermined.

The TCR comes from a woman aged 18-35 years with type 1 diabetes. The sample consisted of central memory CD4+ T cells from blood. The chain has TRBV11-2 and TRBJ2-1, with no clear D. In DNA, the CDR3 is TGTGCCAGCAGCTTAGGAGGAAATACCTACAATGAGCAGTTCTTC. Its translation: CASSLGGNTYNEQFF.